Listed below are T cell receptor beta chains from one sample, sequenced in a study of control samples from healthy donors and cancer patients. Profiled with immunoSEQ multiplex PCR; TCRdb holds only in-frame clones, not every one. The sample yields over 75,000 clones, 91% seen once. The sample consisted of blood. The receptors derive from a man aged 30-40 years in good health. CDR3s leave out the opening cysteine and the closing phenylalanine or tryptophan. Each record gives: CDR3 protein, J gene, V gene.

CDR3aa: ASSVEGWNSPLH
j_gene: TRBJ1-6
v_gene: TRBV9

CDR3aa: ASGLDRAGNQPQH
j_gene: TRBJ1-5
v_gene: TRBV6-5

CDR3aa: ASSRGLALYEQY
j_gene: TRBJ2-7
v_gene: TRBV19

CDR3aa: AMGAGGPNSPLH
j_gene: TRBJ1-6
v_gene: TRBV10-3

CDR3aa: ASKSGTSGEQF
j_gene: TRBJ2-1
v_gene: TRBV2

CDR3aa: ASSLSWDRGRETQY
j_gene: TRBJ2-5
v_gene: TRBV27

CDR3aa: ASSLFDDRAYNQPQH
j_gene: TRBJ1-5
v_gene: TRBV7-2

CDR3aa: ACLPALAAYNEQF
j_gene: TRBJ2-1
v_gene: TRBV30

CDR3aa: ASSPATTNTGELF
j_gene: TRBJ2-2
v_gene: TRBV18

CDR3aa: AISDPQSGRTDTQY
j_gene: TRBJ2-3
v_gene: TRBV10-3

CDR3aa: ASSGPGLATDTQY
j_gene: TRBJ2-3
v_gene: TRBV10-1

CDR3aa: ASTVDPGVSGNTIY
j_gene: TRBJ1-3
v_gene: TRBV5-5

CDR3aa: ASSFKGDREEWMNTEAF
j_gene: TRBJ1-1
v_gene: TRBV28

CDR3aa: ASSSSINSNQPQH
j_gene: TRBJ1-5
v_gene: TRBV7-2

CDR3aa: ASSFGPSYGYT
j_gene: TRBJ1-2
v_gene: TRBV5-4

CDR3aa: AWRGGPGGPQH
j_gene: TRBJ1-5
v_gene: TRBV30

CDR3aa: ASSTGQKNSPLH
j_gene: TRBJ1-6
v_gene: TRBV7-3

CDR3aa: ASSDLFGGSPYNEQF
j_gene: TRBJ2-1
v_gene: TRBV2

CDR3aa: ASSLDRSASTDTQY
j_gene: TRBJ2-3
v_gene: TRBV7-3

CDR3aa: ASSQAKNPNTEAF
j_gene: TRBJ1-1
v_gene: TRBV14

CDR3aa: ASSQQGIYEQY
j_gene: TRBJ2-7
v_gene: TRBV4-1

CDR3aa: SVVPKSTRGFYEQY
j_gene: TRBJ2-7
v_gene: TRBV29-1

CDR3aa: AISDWTGTNKRNEQF
j_gene: TRBJ2-1
v_gene: TRBV10-3

CDR3aa: ASSLTSVSTDTQY
j_gene: TRBJ2-3
v_gene: TRBV5-4

CDR3aa: ASSRQGNNSPLH
j_gene: TRBJ1-6
v_gene: TRBV11-1

CDR3aa: AITSGTSGVEQY
j_gene: TRBJ2-7
v_gene: TRBV10-3

CDR3aa: ASRRRGSNTGELF
j_gene: TRBJ2-2
v_gene: TRBV19

CDR3aa: ASSGDRSSYEQY
j_gene: TRBJ2-7
v_gene: TRBV18

CDR3aa: ATSDLRWSRGHYGYT
j_gene: TRBJ1-2
v_gene: TRBV24-1

CDR3aa: ASSVVSGELF
j_gene: TRBJ2-2
v_gene: TRBV9

CDR3aa: ASSVEGQPQH
j_gene: TRBJ1-5
v_gene: TRBV28

CDR3aa: ASSQDLAGLAELKTQY
j_gene: TRBJ2-5
v_gene: TRBV4-1

CDR3aa: ATSWAPGQQETQY
j_gene: TRBJ2-5
v_gene: TRBV15

CDR3aa: ASSFHPGQGQETQY
j_gene: TRBJ2-5
v_gene: TRBV9

CDR3aa: ASVYQETQY
j_gene: TRBJ2-5
v_gene: TRBV2

CDR3aa: ASMGWTTYEQY
j_gene: TRBJ2-7
v_gene: TRBV2

CDR3aa: ASIGTSGTNNEQF
j_gene: TRBJ2-1
v_gene: TRBV2

CDR3aa: ASSPDGPETQY
j_gene: TRBJ2-5
v_gene: TRBV3-1/TRBV3-2

CDR3aa: ASGRVNTGELF
j_gene: TRBJ2-2
v_gene: TRBV19

CDR3aa: ASSDSRGTNYGYT
j_gene: TRBJ1-2
v_gene: TRBV2

CDR3aa: ARSPGQGGNTIY
j_gene: TRBJ1-3
v_gene: TRBV5-3

CDR3aa: ASGRTDRGSPLH
j_gene: TRBJ1-6
v_gene: TRBV6-5